This T cell receptor beta chain came from a study of control samples from healthy donors and cancer patients. Clones were sequenced by immunoSEQ multiplex PCR, and TCRdb holds only the in-frame ones, with some missing. The repertoire includes roughly 450,000 clones, around 90% of them detected once, and more than 6% sits in the top ten. The sequence came from a man aged 35-49 years with head and neck cancer. The sequencing sample was made of PBMCs.

CDR3 nucleotide sequence: TGTGCCAGCAGTTTAGGGCAGGGAATAGGTGGCTACACCTTC. It codes for CASSLGQGIGGYTF. The rearrangement links TRBV28 to TRBJ1-2; perhaps TRBD1 as D (5 bases). Germline assignment: CDR1 MDHEN and CDR2 SYDVKM. The germline V and J ends were trimmed by 2 bases and 7 bases, with 14 bases remaining between them. CDR3 length equals 14 residues.